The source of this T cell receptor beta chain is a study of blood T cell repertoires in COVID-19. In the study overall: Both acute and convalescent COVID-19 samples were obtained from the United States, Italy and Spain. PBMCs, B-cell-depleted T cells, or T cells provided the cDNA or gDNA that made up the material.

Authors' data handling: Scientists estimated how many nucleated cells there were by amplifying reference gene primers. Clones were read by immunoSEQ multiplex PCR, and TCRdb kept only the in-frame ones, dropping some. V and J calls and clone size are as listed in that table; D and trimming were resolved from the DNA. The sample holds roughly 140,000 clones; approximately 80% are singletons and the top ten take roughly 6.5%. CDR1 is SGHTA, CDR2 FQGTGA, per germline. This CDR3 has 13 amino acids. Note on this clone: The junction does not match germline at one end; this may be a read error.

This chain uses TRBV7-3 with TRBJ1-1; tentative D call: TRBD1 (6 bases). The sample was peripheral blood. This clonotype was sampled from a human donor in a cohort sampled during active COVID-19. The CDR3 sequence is CASSLMLGGETFF. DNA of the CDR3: TGTGCCAGCAGCTTAATGTTAGGGGGTGAAACTTTCTTT.